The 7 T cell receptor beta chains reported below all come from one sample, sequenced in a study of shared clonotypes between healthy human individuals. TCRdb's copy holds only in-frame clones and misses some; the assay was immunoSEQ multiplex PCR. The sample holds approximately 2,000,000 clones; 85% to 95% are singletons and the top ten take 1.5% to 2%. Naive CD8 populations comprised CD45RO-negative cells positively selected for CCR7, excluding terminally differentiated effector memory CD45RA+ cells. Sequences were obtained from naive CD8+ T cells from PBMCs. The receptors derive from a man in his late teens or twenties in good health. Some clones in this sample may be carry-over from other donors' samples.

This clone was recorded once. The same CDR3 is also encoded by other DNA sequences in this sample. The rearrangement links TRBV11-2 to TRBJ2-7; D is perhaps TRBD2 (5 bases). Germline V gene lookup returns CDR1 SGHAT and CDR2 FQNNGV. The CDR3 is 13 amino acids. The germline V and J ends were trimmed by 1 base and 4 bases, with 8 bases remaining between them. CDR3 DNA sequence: TGTGCCAGCAGCTTAGGCGGGCGGTACGAGCAGTACTTC. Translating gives CASSLGGRYEQYF.

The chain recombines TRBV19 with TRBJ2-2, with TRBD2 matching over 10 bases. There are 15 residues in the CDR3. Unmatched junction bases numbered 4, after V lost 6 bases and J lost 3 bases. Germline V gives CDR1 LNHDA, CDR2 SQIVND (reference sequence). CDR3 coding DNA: TGTGCCAGTAGCAGGACTAGCGGACACACCGGGGAGCTGTTTTTT. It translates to CASSRTSGHTGELFF.

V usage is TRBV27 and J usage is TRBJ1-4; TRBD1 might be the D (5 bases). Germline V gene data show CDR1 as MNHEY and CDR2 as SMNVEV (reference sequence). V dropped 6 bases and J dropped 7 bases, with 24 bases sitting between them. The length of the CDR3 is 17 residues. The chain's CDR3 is CASSQLGGGEPGEKLFF. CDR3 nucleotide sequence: TGTGCCAGCAGCCAACTCGGGGGAGGTGAACCGGGTGAAAAACTGTTTTTT.

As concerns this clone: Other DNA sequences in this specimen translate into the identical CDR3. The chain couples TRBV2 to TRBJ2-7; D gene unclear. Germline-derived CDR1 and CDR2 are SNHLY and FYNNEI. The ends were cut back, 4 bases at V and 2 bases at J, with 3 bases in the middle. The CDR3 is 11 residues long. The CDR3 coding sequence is TGTGCCAGCAGTGGACCCTACGAGCAGTACTTC. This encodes CASSGPYEQYF.

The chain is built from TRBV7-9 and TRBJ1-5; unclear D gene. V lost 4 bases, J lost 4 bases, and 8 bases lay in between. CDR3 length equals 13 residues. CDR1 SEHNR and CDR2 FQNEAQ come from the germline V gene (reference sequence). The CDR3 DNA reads TGTGCCAGCAGCTCTTTCAGTAATCAGCCCCAGCATTTT. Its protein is CASSSFSNQPQHF.

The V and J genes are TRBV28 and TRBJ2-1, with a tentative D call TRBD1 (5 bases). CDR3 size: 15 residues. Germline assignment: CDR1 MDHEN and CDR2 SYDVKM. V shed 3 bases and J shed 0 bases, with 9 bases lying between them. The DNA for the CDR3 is TGTGCCAGCAGTTTGCGACAGAACTCCTACAATGAGCAGTTCTTC. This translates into CASSLRQNSYNEQFF.

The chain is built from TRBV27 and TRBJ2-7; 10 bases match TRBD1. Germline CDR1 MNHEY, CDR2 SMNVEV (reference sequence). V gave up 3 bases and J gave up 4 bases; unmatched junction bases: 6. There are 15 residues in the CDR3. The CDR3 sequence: CASSFIGTGVYEQYF. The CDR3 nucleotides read TGTGCCAGCAGTTTTATCGGGACAGGGGTATACGAGCAGTACTTC.